This T cell receptor beta chain was obtained from a study of blood T cell repertoires in COVID-19. Study summary: Sources were T cells, B-cell-depleted T cells, or PBMCs; the material itself was cDNA or gDNA.

Donors of Cohort 3 who recovered were those that had two negative PCRs, clearance, or symptom resolution. This clone was counted once. The V gene's germline CDR1 is DFQATT and CDR2 SNEGSKA (reference sequence). Trimming removed 6 bases from V and 4 bases from J, with 7 bases in between. The length of the CDR3 is 11 residues. The table came from immunoSEQ multiplex PCR; TCRdb's copy has only in-frame clones and leaves some out. The repertoire holds around 300,000 clones, with 89% as singletons. The material sequenced was PBMCs or T cells enriched from blood (not recorded which). The receptor's source is a woman aged 35 to 49 who had recovered from COVID-19. The chain carries TRBV20-1 and TRBJ1-3; D is unresolved. The CDR3: CSAARGNTIYF. CDR3 nucleotide sequence: TGCAGTGCCGCGAGAGGAAACACCATATATTTT.